Below, one TCR beta chain is given with its context. Its antigen is not identified. TCR beta cDNA libraries included unique molecular identifiers. The authors obtained 400,000 to 600,000 cDNA molecules from roughly 1.1 to 9.2 million T cells. MiXCR, run by TCRdb on the PCR reads, gives a single entry per CDR3 protein. Among 700,000 to 900,000 distinct CDR3 sequences listed, 46% were seen once. The sample comes from a study of post-analysis software for immune sequencing data. Study outcomes and limitations: Those with multiple sclerosis, the patient group, showed significantly lower normalized Chao1 diversity than controls. Controls showed lower frequencies than patients for five TRBV segments, and TRBV5-6, TRBV5-1 and TRBV20-1 were among these.

The CDR3 has 13 residues. Trimming cost V 7 bases and J 6 bases, with 16 bases left between them. Germline loops: CDR1 DFQATT, CDR2 SNEGSKA (reference sequence). The V and J genes are TRBV20-1 and TRBJ2-1, with D perhaps matching TRBD2 (6 bases). The receptor comes from a girl aged 5-17 years with multiple sclerosis. Sample: blood. CDR3 nucleotide sequence: TGCAGTGGAAGGTCTAGCGTTCCCAATGAGCAGTTCTTC. It specifies CSGRSSVPNEQFF.